The 21 T cell receptor beta chains in this list originate from one sample, sequenced in a study of glioma-infiltrating T cells. Using RNA template, CDR3s of TCR alpha and beta were amplified with iRepertoire arm-PCR. TCRdb itself ran the multiplex PCR reads through MiXCR, one entry per CDR3 protein. The data contain fewer than 200,000 distinct CDR3 sequences, 32% of them singletons. Sequencing was done on a sample of glioma tissue, nonneoplastic brain tissue, or PBMCs (not recorded which). The receptors here all came from a human donor with low-grade glioma or glioblastoma, undergoing nonglioma brain surgery, or in good health (not recorded which).

The chain uses TRBV30 and TRBJ2-2; 9 bases align to TRBD2. The CDR3 loop spans 12 amino acids. V gave up 8 bases and J gave up 7 bases; unmatched junction bases: 5. The germline V gene has CDR1 GTSNPN and CDR2 SVGIG (reference sequence). The CDR3 DNA reads as TGTGCCAAAACAGCGGGAGGCGGGGAGCTGTTTTTT. Protein: CAKTAGGGELFF.

This clonotype appeared a few times. This sequence joins TRBV5-4 and TRBJ2-7; 8 nucleotides agree with TRBD2. There are 15 residues in the CDR3. The junction had 4 bases not matched to a gene; V was cut back by 0 bases and J by 2 bases. CDR1 and CDR2 (germline): SGHNT, YYREEE (reference sequence). CDR3 residues: CASSLELAVPYEQYF. The CDR3 nucleotides are TGTGCCAGCAGCTTGGAACTAGCGGTTCCCTACGAGCAGTACTTC.

This clonotype was recorded many times. The J gene is TRBJ2-7, the V gene TRBV4-3; D unresolved. Trimming cost V 6 bases and J 0 bases, with 15 bases left between them. Germline CDR1 reads LGHNA; CDR2 reads YSLEER. CDR3 length equals 15 residues. The CDR3 protein is CASSPSWGNSYEQYF. CDR3 nucleotide sequence: TGCGCCAGCAGTCCGAGCTGGGGTAACTCCTACGAGCAGTACTTC.

This clonotype was recorded a few times. The chain recombines TRBV3-1 with TRBJ1-1, with a tentative D call TRBD1 (5 bases). This CDR3 is built from 14 residues. Germline loops: CDR1 LGHDT, CDR2 YNNKEL (reference sequence). The V and J ends lost 4 bases and 4 bases respectively, with 13 bases between them. CDR3 loop: CASSRGVGATEAFF. The CDR3 bases are TGTGCCAGCAGCCGTGGGGTAGGGGCCACTGAAGCTTTCTTT.

The table lists this clonotype with many counts. CDR3 coding DNA: TGTGCCAGCAGTTACCCCAACCCCCCTAAGTACTTC. It specifies CASSYPNPPKYF. The chain uses TRBV6-6 and TRBJ2-4; D not certain. This CDR3 contains 12 residues. Germline CDR1 is MNHNY and CDR2 is SVGAGI (reference sequence). The V gene lost 2 bases and the J gene lost 14 bases, with 13 bases spanning the gap.

This clonotype was recorded many times. J is TRBJ2-7 and V is TRBV27; maybe TRBD1 (6 bases). The V end was cut by 4 bases, the J end by 5 bases, with 15 bases between. This CDR3 is built from 14 residues. Germline V gene sequence: CDR1 MNHEY, CDR2 SMNVEV (reference sequence). In DNA form, the CDR3 reads TGTGCCAGCAGTTCCGTAACAGGGATCAACGAGCAGTACTTC. Translating gives CASSSVTGINEQYF.

The chain recombines TRBV19 with TRBJ2-3, with no clear D. This CDR3 comprises 16 residues. The V gene's germline CDR1 is LNHDA and CDR2 SQIVND (reference sequence). V lost 3 bases, J lost 4 bases, and 17 bases lay in between. CDR3 bases: TGTGCCAGTAGTATCCCTCCCGGCGGACGCCCAGATACGCAGTATTTT. It translates to CASSIPPGGRPDTQYF.

Of note for this clonotype: A much larger clone lies a single base off, so this may be a read error. The gene calls are TRBV18 and TRBJ1-1, with D hard to call. CDR1 and CDR2 (germline): KGHSH, LQKENI. The CDR3 consists of 15 residues. Here the CDR3 DNA reads TGTGCCAGCTCACCACCTTCCCTTATTTACACTAAAGCTTTCTTT. It codes for CASSPPSLIYTKAFF.

About this clonotype itself: One end of the junction varies from germline; a read error may be responsible. The rearrangement joins TRBV5-1 to TRBJ2-7; D is unresolved. The CDR3 contains 13 residues. Germline V gene data show CDR1 as SGHRS and CDR2 as YFSETQ. DNA for the CDR3: TGCGCCAGCAGCTGGATGACAAACTACGAGCATTACTTC. The encoded protein is CASSWMTNYEHYF.

At least ten counts were recorded for this clonotype. The rearrangement links TRBV12-3 or TRBV12-4 to TRBJ2-7, with TRBD1 matching over 10 bases. The CDR3 is 14 residues long. Trimming at V came to 6 bases and at J to 6 bases, leaving 8 bases not matched to a gene. CDR3 residues: CASSPGQGTSEQYF. The CDR3 coding sequence is TGTGCCAGCAGCCCGGGACAGGGGACGTCCGAGCAGTACTTC.

V gene TRBV10-3 combines with J gene TRBJ2-1; TRBD2 aligns across 7 bases. CDR1 ENHRY and CDR2 SYGVKD come from the germline V gene. The J segment lost 2 bases and the V segment lost 3 bases, leaving 7 bases of the junction unmatched. The CDR3 loop spans 16 amino acids. The CDR3, as DNA: TGTGCCATCAGTGACCAGAGCGGGAAAACCTACAATGAGCAGTTCTTC. Translating gives CAISDQSGKTYNEQFF.

Regarding this clonotype: One end of the junction varies from germline; a read error may be responsible. The rearrangement joins TRBV19 to TRBJ2-1, with 9 bases that match TRBD2. This CDR3 comprises 14 residues. Germline loops: CDR1 LNHDA, CDR2 SQIVND (reference sequence). This CDR3 reads CASSTGTSTNEHFF. CDR3 bases: TGTGCCAGTAGTACAGGGACTAGCACAAATGAGCACTTCTTC.

The chain is built from TRBV3-1 and TRBJ2-7, with unresolved D. The CDR3 contains 11 residues. Germline lookup yields CDR1 LGHDT and CDR2 YNNKEL (reference sequence). The V gene lost 0 bases and the J gene lost 6 bases, with 3 bases spanning the gap. CDR3: CASSQESEQYF. The CDR3 DNA sequence: TGTGCCAGCAGCCAAGAGTCCGAGCAGTACTTC.

There are a few counts of this clonotype. This chain joins TRBV5-1 and TRBJ2-7, with 8 bases aligning to TRBD1. This CDR3 is built from 17 residues. V trimming: 4 bases; J trimming: 4 bases; junction bases outside the gene matches: 16. Germline V CDR1 and CDR2: SGHRS, YFSETQ. CDR3 sequence: CASSPPSWDRRNYEQYF. CDR3 sequence (DNA): TGCGCCAGCAGCCCCCCAAGTTGGGACAGGCGAAATTACGAGCAGTACTTC. Drawing the rest from reference TRBV5-1 and TRBJ2-7, the complete variable domain is KAGVTQTPRYLIKTRGQQVTLSCSPISGHRSVSWYQQTPGQGLQFLFEYFSETQRNKGNFPGRFSGRQFSNSRSEMNVSTLELGDSALYLCASSPPSWDRRNYEQYFGPGTRLTVT.

This clonotype appeared once. This CDR3 is CASSQEQAGGEKLFF. As DNA, the CDR3 is TGCGCCAGCAGCCAAGAACAGGCGGGGGGGGAAAAACTGTTTTTT. The rearrangement joins TRBV4-3 to TRBJ1-4; D might be TRBD1 (5 bases). V shed 0 bases and J shed 8 bases, with 13 bases lying between them. Germline V gene data show CDR1 as LGHNA and CDR2 as YSLEER. This CDR3 contains 15 residues.

Worth noting for this clonotype: One base away lies a much larger clone, so this may be a sequencing read error. V is TRBV12-3 or TRBV12-4 and J is TRBJ2-3, with 7 bases identical to TRBD2. Trimming at V came to 5 bases and at J to 4 bases, leaving 15 bases not matched to a gene. This CDR3 is 17 amino acids long. The CDR3: CASSLPLAGVGSDTQYF. The CDR3 nucleotides read TGTGCCAGCAGTCTACCCCTGGCGGGAGTGGGCTCAGATACGCAGTATTTT.

A remark on this clonotype: A much larger clone lies one base from this, so it may be a read error. This sequence joins TRBV25-1 and TRBJ2-7, with a possible D match to TRBD2 (5 bases). With 3 bases removed from V and 2 bases from J, the gap between germline ends came to 14 bases. Per germline, CDR1 MGHDK and CDR2 SYGVNS. The CDR3 has 15 amino acids. This CDR3 reads CASSEPSGPAYEQYF. Written as DNA, the CDR3 is TGTGCCAGCAGTGAGCCCAGCGGACCCGCCTACGAGCAGTACTTC.

A few counts support this clonotype. This chain joins TRBV5-6 and TRBJ1-2; 7 nucleotides match TRBD1. Germline V gene data show CDR1 as SGHDT and CDR2 as YYEEEE. The CDR3 is made up of 14 amino acids. V shed 3 bases, J shed 4 bases, and the junction held 6 bases outside the gene matches. The CDR3 DNA reads TGTGCCAGCAGCTACCCAGGGGGGATCTATGGCTACACCTTC. This codes for CASSYPGGIYGYTF.

This clonotype was found once. This may be a read error: a much more frequent sequence differs by one nucleotide. J is TRBJ2-3 and V is TRBV24-1; 9 bases are shared with TRBD1. The length of the CDR3 is 15 residues. Losses at the gene ends were 9 bases for V and 5 bases for J; bases not matched to a gene: 11. In germline, CDR1 is KGHDR, CDR2 SFDVKD. CDR3 amino acids: CATPDTGTGIDTQYF. The CDR3 DNA is TGTGCCACCCCAGATACCGGGACAGGGATAGATACGCAGTATTTT.

This clonotype was seen at least ten times. The chain recombines TRBV19 with TRBJ1-5, with D possibly matching TRBD1 (5 bases). V was shortened by 5 bases and J by 6 bases, with 11 bases between the two germline ends. The CDR3 runs 13 residues. The germline V gene encodes CDR1 LNHDA and CDR2 SQIVND (reference sequence). CDR3 coding DNA: TGTGCCAGTAGTGCCCCCGGGGGTCAGCCCCAGCATTTT. Translating it yields CASSAPGGQPQHF.

This clonotype was picked up many times. The rearrangement links TRBV6-1 to TRBJ1-3; D remains unclear. This CDR3 has 13 amino acids. Germline V gene data show CDR1 as MNHNS and CDR2 as SASEGT. V was cut by 5 bases and J by 0 bases, with 5 bases left in between. The CDR3 sequence: CASSYLSGNTIYF. CDR3 sequence (DNA): TGTGCCAGCAGTTATCTCTCTGGAAACACCATATATTTT.